Presented here are 10 T cell receptor beta chains from one specimen sequenced in a study of blood T cell repertoires in COVID-19. Sequencing was performed with immunoSEQ multiplex PCR; in TCRdb, only in-frame clones are kept and a portion is missing. The data contain about 56,000 clones, 70% to 90% of them singletons. Sequencing was done on a sample of peripheral blood. All receptors come from a human donor in a cohort sampled during active COVID-19.

The chain joins TRBV2 to TRBJ1-2, with a possible D match to TRBD1 (6 bases). V lost 7 bases and J 0 bases, leaving 24 bases between the germline ends. The CDR3 extends over 18 amino acids. Germline V gives CDR1 SNHLY, CDR2 FYNNEI. CDR3 DNA sequence: TGTGCCAGCATCTCGTTACAGGGAATTGGTTCGGCTAACTATGGCTACACCTTC. It encodes CASISLQGIGSANYGYTF.

Regarding this clone: At one of its ends the junction is not consistent with the germline gene, which may arise from a read error. The genes are TRBV7-7 and TRBJ2-3, with a possible D match to TRBD2 (5 bases). Germline V gene data show CDR1 as SSHAT and CDR2 as FNYEAQ (reference sequence). This CDR3 is 13 amino acids long. CDR3 residues: CASSLAEGNTQYF. In DNA form, the CDR3 reads TGTGCTAGCAGCTTAGCAGAGGGAAATACGCAGTATTTT.

This chain joins TRBV10-3 and TRBJ1-2, with D hard to call. The CDR3 is 14 residues long. With 4 bases removed from V and 4 bases from J, the gap between germline ends came to 13 bases. Per the germline V gene, CDR1 is ENHRY and CDR2 is SYGVKD. The DNA of the CDR3 is TGTGCCATCAGTGGAGTGGGCGGAGGCTATGGCTACACCTTC. This sequence encodes CAISGVGGGYGYTF.

The rearrangement links TRBV28 to TRBJ2-3; tentatively, D is TRBD2 (7 bases). Germline loops: CDR1 MDHEN, CDR2 SYDVKM. Between the trimmed V and J ends, which lost 8 bases and 0 bases, there was a span of 15 bases. The CDR3 has 15 amino acids. CDR3 loop: CASGLGGGSTDTQYF. The CDR3 DNA sequence: TGTGCCAGCGGATTAGGGGGGGGAAGCACAGATACGCAGTATTTT.

The J gene is TRBJ2-7, the V gene TRBV10-3, with D possibly being TRBD2 (7 bases). Germline CDR1 is ENHRY and CDR2 is SYGVKD. The CDR3 is made up of 16 amino acids. The V gene lost 5 bases and the J gene lost 6 bases, with 23 bases spanning the gap. CDR3 sequence: CAISSEVGAGAAEQYF. In DNA form, the CDR3 reads TGTGCCATCAGTTCCGAGGTCGGGGCGGGGGCAGCCGAGCAGTACTTC.

This chain's CDR3 is CASSRRIGGNEKLFF. CDR3 in DNA: TGTGCCAGCAGCCGACGGATCGGAGGGAATGAAAAACTGTTTTTT. The V and J genes are TRBV3-1 (or the pseudogene TRBV3-2) and TRBJ1-4; no definite D call. CDR1 and CDR2 (germline): LGHDT, YNNKEL (reference sequence). This CDR3 is built from 15 residues. Trimming removed 4 bases at V and 5 bases at J, with 14 bases between.

This chain uses TRBV3-1 (or the pseudogene TRBV3-2) with TRBJ2-1, with 16 positions matching TRBD2. CDR3 size: 16 residues. CDR1 and CDR2 from the germline V gene are LGHDT and YNNKEL (reference sequence). V gave up 2 bases and J gave up 12 bases; unmatched junction bases: 7. CDR3 residues: CASSQSAGLAGGPQFF. CDR3 coding DNA: TGTGCCAGCAGCCAAAGCGCGGGACTAGCGGGGGGGCCGCAGTTCTTC.

The chain employs TRBV7-2 and TRBJ1-6; D gene unclear. The CDR3 consists of 15 residues. CDR1 is SGHTA and CDR2 is FQGNSA in the germline V gene. V lost 2 bases and J lost 6, with 11 bases in between. CDR3: CASSLLRGGNSPLHF. The CDR3 DNA is TGTGCCAGCAGCTTATTGCGGGGAGGTAATTCACCCCTCCACTTT.

V is TRBV2 and J is TRBJ2-2, with TRBD1 matching 8 bases. Germline V lookup: CDR1 SNHLY, CDR2 FYNNEI. V shed 5 bases and J 7 bases; nucleotides not matched to a gene: 3. The CDR3 has 13 amino acids. As DNA, the CDR3 is TGTGCCAGCAGTCCCAGGGGGCGCGGGGAGCTGTTTTTT. Translating gives CASSPRGRGELFF.

Notes on this clone: The germline gene is not matched at one end of the junction; a read error may be the cause. The rearrangement uses TRBV27 and TRBJ2-5; 8 positions agree with TRBD1. Germline-derived CDR1 and CDR2 are MNHEY and SMNVEV (reference sequence). This CDR3 spans 15 amino acids. CDR3 DNA: TGTGCCAGCAGTCTATCCGGACAGGGCGGAGAGACCCAGTACTTC. As protein: CASSLSGQGGETQYF.